This T cell receptor beta chain was identified in a study of shared clonotypes between healthy human individuals. The assay was immunoSEQ multiplex PCR, and TCRdb's table has in-frame clones only and misses some. The sample gives more than 1.2 million clones, 97% to 99% of which show up once; approximately 0.4% is in the top ten. The CDR3 covers 14 residues. Per the germline V gene, CDR1 is SGHTA and CDR2 is FQGTGA. The V gene end was trimmed by 5 bases and the J gene end by 7 bases; junction bases not matched to a gene: 8. The receptor was isolated from a man aged 25-40 years in good health. The V call is TRBV7-3, the J call TRBJ2-1; 7 bases match TRBD2. Material for sequencing was naive CD4+ T cells sorted from blood. The sample's subset: CD45RA+ positively selected. The CDR3 nucleotides read TGTGCCAGCAGCCCAATGCGGGAGAGTAATGAGCAGTTCTTC. Its protein is CASSPMRESNEQFF.